A single sample gave rise to the 15 T cell receptor beta chains below, sequenced in a study of tumor-infiltrating lymphocytes in primary liver carcinoma. Co-extracted RNA and DNA came from about 20-30 mg of unsorted bulk tissue. Researchers generated TCR beta cDNA from about 450 ng of total RNA, relying on a constant-region primer. The TCR beta library was amplified through three nested multiplex PCR rounds in a modified ARM-PCR procedure. Forward primers for TRBV1-TRBV30 and a C-beta reverse primer served the first two PCR rounds, at 10 cycles each. Each CDR3 protein gets one entry after TCRdb re-called the multiplex PCR reads with MiXCR. The table lists 120,000 or so distinct CDR3 sequences, 55% to 65% of them singletons. The sequenced material came from liver tumor tissue from sampling region 1. Subset denoted: tumor region T1, superior pole. The receptors derive from a woman aged 60-70 years with primary liver carcinoma and hepatitis B virus infection.

With regard to this clonotype: Since a much larger clone is just one base distant, this may be a read error. The conserved phenylalanine or tryptophan is not found at the CDR3 terminus, so this likely reflects a read error. V usage is TRBV6-1 and J usage is TRBJ2-7, with D perhaps being TRBD1 or TRBD2 (5 bases each). Germline lookup yields CDR1 MNHNS and CDR2 SASEGT. The length of the CDR3 is 16 residues. The V gene lost 1 base and the J gene lost 9 bases, with 22 bases spanning the gap. CDR3 loop: CASSEVFAGTPRVQYS. CDR3 nucleotide sequence: TGTGCCAGCAGTGAAGTTTTTGCCGGGACCCCCCGCGTGCAGTACTCC.

Notes on this clonotype: An end of the junction differs from the germline gene, which may be a read error. The chain couples TRBV5-1 to TRBJ1-2; D call uncertain. The CDR3 has 14 amino acids. The germline V gene encodes CDR1 SGHRS and CDR2 YFSETQ. The CDR3 loop reads CASSLATTGYGCTF. The CDR3, as DNA: TGCGCCAGCAGCTTGGCTACGACTGGCTATGGCTGCACCTTC.

About this clonotype: A much larger clone lies a single base off, so this may be a read error. The V and J genes are TRBV28 and TRBJ2-7; 8 nucleotides line up with TRBD1. Germline V gene lookup returns CDR1 MDHEN and CDR2 SYDVKM. The CDR3 runs 14 residues. Trimming at V came to 10 bases and at J to 3 bases, leaving 11 bases not matched to a gene. The CDR3 DNA reads TGTGCCAACACGAGTACAGGGGGTCTCTACGAGCAGTACTTC. The encoded protein is CANTSTGGLYEQYF.

CDR3 in amino acids: CASSLSATDTQYF. CDR3 nucleotides: TGTGCCAGCAGCTTATCCGCCACAGATACGCAGTATTTT. V usage is TRBV11-2 and J usage is TRBJ2-3; no clear D gene. Germline V lookup: CDR1 SGHAT, CDR2 FQNNGV. Trimming shortened V by 2 bases and J by 2 bases, and 5 bases separated the two germline ends. The CDR3 is made up of 13 amino acids.

A word on this clonotype: Being one base from a much bigger clone, this may be a read error. CDR3 in DNA: TGTGCCAGCAGTCAGAAAGCGGGAGGAACCTACAATGGGCAGTTCTTC. Encoded protein: CASSQKAGGTYNGQFF. The genes are TRBV12-3 or TRBV12-4 and TRBJ2-1, with 9 bases aligning to TRBD2. The CDR3 extends over 16 amino acids.

Note on this clonotype: One end of the junction is discordant with germline, which a read error may explain. This rearrangement joins TRBV29-1 to TRBJ2-5; perhaps D is TRBD1 or TRBD2 (5 bases each). The CDR3 extends over 11 amino acids. From germline, CDR1 is SQVTM and CDR2 ANQGSEA. CDR3 sequence reads: CSTRVGEIQYF. CDR3 DNA: TGTAGCACCAGAGTAGGGGAGATCCAGTACTTC.

This clonotype showed up many times. V and J are TRBV12-3 or TRBV12-4 and TRBJ2-3, with D perhaps TRBD2 (6 bases). This CDR3 is 15 amino acids long. V shed 7 bases and J shed 2 bases, with 16 bases lying between them. DNA for the CDR3: TGTGCCAGCACCGGGGGTGGGGCCAACACAGATACGCAGTATTTT. Its protein is CASTGGGANTDTQYF.

With regard to this clonotype: Here the CDR3 omits its conserved ending phenylalanine or tryptophan, so a read error is the likely source. The V call is TRBV11-3, the J call TRBJ2-1, with a weak D call TRBD2 (5 bases). V was cut by 5 bases and J by 7 bases, with 18 bases left in between. This CDR3 spans 15 amino acids. Germline V lookup: CDR1 SGHNT, CDR2 YENEEA. The CDR3 here is CASSPRGSGNNEQFI. CDR3 nucleotide sequence: TGTGCCAGCAGCCCTCGGGGTAGTGGGAATAATGAGCAGTTCATC.

The J gene is TRBJ2-7, the V gene TRBV7-8; TRBD2 might be the D (6 bases). This CDR3 spans 12 amino acids. V lost 4 bases to trimming and J lost 9 bases, with 13 bases between them. Germline V gene lookup returns CDR1 SGHVS and CDR2 FQNEAQ. The CDR3 DNA follows: TGTGCCAGCAGCTCAGGAGCGCGGGGGCAGTACTTC. Protein: CASSSGARGQYF.

The genes are TRBV4-2 and TRBJ2-1; 8 nucleotides align to TRBD1. Germline trimming cut 4 bases from V and 6 bases from J; bases unmatched to any gene: 5. In germline, CDR1 is LGHNA, CDR2 YNFKEQ. The CDR3 sequence is 14 residues long. The DNA of the CDR3 is TGTGCCAGCAGCCCCCGGGACAGGTTCAATGAGCAGTTCTTC. Protein: CASSPRDRFNEQFF.

This clonotype was observed a few times. V and J are TRBV13 and TRBJ1-1; 9 bases are shared with TRBD1. The junction had 11 bases not matched to a gene; V was cut back by 2 bases and J by 1 base. Per the germline V gene, CDR1 is PRHDT and CDR2 is FYEKMQ (reference sequence). The CDR3 loop spans 18 amino acids. The CDR3 DNA follows: TGTGCCAGCAGCTTACCAACACAGGGGGCTGGGAAGAACACTGAAGCTTTCTTT. The encoded protein is CASSLPTQGAGKNTEAFF.

As concerns this clonotype: A much larger clone differs from this one at a single base, so this may be a read error. The J gene is TRBJ1-5, the V gene TRBV6-5; no clear D. Germline V gene data show CDR1 as MNHEY and CDR2 as SVGAGI. The CDR3 spans 12 residues. V was shortened by 2 bases and J by 9 bases, with 8 bases between the two germline ends. The CDR3 spells CASSYPDLPQHF. For the CDR3, the DNA is TGTGCCAGCAGTTACCCCGATCTGCCCCAGCATTTT.

Remarks on this clonotype: A much larger clone differs by one base, so this may be a read error. The J gene is TRBJ2-5, the V gene TRBV6-6, with 12 bases lining up with TRBD2. CDR1 and CDR2 from the germline V gene are MNHNY and SVGAGI (reference sequence). Trimming at V came to 4 bases and at J to 5 bases, leaving 5 bases not matched to a gene. The CDR3 spans 15 residues. CDR3 sequence (DNA): TGTGCCAGCAGTTCATCCGGGACTAGCGGGGAGACCCAGTACTTC. This translates into CASSSSGTSGETQYF.

This clonotype was observed at least ten times. V gene TRBV6-1 combines with J gene TRBJ2-7; 16 positions match TRBD2. Trimming at V came to 5 bases and at J to 6 bases, leaving 10 bases not matched to a gene. Germline assignment: CDR1 MNHNS and CDR2 SASEGT. CDR3 length: 17 residues. The chain's CDR3 is CASSPGTSGRASGEQYF. In DNA form, the CDR3 reads TGTGCCAGCAGTCCCGGGACTAGCGGGAGGGCCTCCGGCGAGCAGTACTTC.

The chain carries TRBV10-2 and TRBJ2-7, with 11 bases matching TRBD2. CDR1 and CDR2 from the germline V gene are WSHSY and SAAADI. The CDR3 sequence is 15 residues long. With 6 bases clipped from V and 7 bases from J, the junction kept 11 bases outside the gene matches. The CDR3 DNA reads as TGCGCCAGCAGGTACGGGACTAGCGGATCCAATGAGCAGTACTTC. As protein: CASRYGTSGSNEQYF.